The entry that follows covers one T cell receptor (beta chain) sequence. TCRdb reprocessed the 5' RACE reads with MiXCR, giving one entry per CDR3 protein. The sample includes hundreds of thousands of distinct CDR3 sequences, 8.5% to 10% of them seen just once. This entry belongs to a study of T cells after yellow fever vaccination. The CDR3 totals 13 residues. Trimming shortened V by 5 bases and J by 1 base, and 8 bases separated the two germline ends. Germline V CDR1 and CDR2: MGHDK, SYGVNS. The sequencing used CD4+ T cells sorted from PBMCs, collected 5 days after the yellow fever booster vaccination. This TCR was recovered from a man aged 18 to 30 who received the YFV17D yellow fever vaccine. The chain recombines TRBV25-1 with TRBJ1-2; D is perhaps TRBD1 (5 bases). CDR3 amino acids: CASSNRNNYGYTF. The DNA for the CDR3 is TGTGCCAGCAGTAACAGGAATAACTATGGCTACACCTTC.